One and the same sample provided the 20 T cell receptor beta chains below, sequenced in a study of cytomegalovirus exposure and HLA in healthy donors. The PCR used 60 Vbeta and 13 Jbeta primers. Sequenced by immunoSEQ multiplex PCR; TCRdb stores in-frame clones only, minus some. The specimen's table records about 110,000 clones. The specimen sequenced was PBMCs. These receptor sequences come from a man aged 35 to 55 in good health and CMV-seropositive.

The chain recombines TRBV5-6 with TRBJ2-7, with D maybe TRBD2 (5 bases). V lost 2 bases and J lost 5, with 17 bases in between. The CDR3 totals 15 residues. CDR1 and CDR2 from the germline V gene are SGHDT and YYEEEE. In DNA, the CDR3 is TGTGCCAGCAGCTTTCCACTAGACGGATACGACGAGCAGTACTTC. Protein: CASSFPLDGYDEQYF.

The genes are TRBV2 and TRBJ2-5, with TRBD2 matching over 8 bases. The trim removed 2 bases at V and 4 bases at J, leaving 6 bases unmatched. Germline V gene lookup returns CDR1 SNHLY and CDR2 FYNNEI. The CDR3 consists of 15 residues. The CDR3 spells CASSELAGLIETQYF. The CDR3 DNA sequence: TGTGCCAGCAGTGAACTAGCGGGCCTAATAGAGACCCAGTACTTC.

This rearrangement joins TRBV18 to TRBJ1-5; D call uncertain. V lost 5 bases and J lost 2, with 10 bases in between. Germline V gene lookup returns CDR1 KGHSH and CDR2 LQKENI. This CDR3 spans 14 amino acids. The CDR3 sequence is CASSSDNRNQPQHF. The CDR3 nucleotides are TGTGCCAGCTCATCAGACAACCGCAATCAGCCCCAGCATTTT.

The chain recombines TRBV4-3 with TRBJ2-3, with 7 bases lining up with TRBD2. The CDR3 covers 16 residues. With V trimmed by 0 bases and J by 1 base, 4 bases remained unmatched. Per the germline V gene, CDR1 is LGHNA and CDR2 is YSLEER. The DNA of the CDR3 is TGCGCCAGCAGCCAAGATGGGGGAGGGGGCACAGATACGCAGTATTTT. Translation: CASSQDGGGGTDTQYF.

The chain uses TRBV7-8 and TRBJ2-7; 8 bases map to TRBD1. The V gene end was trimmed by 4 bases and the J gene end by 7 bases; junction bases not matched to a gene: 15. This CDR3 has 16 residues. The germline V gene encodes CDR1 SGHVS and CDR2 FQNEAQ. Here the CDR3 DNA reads TGTGCCAGCAGCTCAAGTGGGCGGACAGGGACGCGGGAGCAGTACTTC. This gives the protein CASSSSGRTGTREQYF.

The CDR3 DNA is TGTGCCAGCAGTCCGACAAGGCTTAGCACAGATACGCAGTATTTT. This codes for CASSPTRLSTDTQYF. The genes are TRBV27 and TRBJ2-3; no definite D call. The V end lost 5 bases, the J end lost 0 bases, and 12 bases lay between the germline ends. The germline V gene encodes CDR1 MNHEY and CDR2 SMNVEV (reference sequence). This CDR3 has 15 amino acids.

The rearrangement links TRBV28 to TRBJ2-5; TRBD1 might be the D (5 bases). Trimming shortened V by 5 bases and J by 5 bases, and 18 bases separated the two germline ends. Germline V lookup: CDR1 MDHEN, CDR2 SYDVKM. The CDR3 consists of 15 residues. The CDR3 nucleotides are TGTGCCAGCAGTAAAGCTTCAAGGGGCCGGGAGACCCAGTACTTC. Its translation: CASSKASRGRETQYF.

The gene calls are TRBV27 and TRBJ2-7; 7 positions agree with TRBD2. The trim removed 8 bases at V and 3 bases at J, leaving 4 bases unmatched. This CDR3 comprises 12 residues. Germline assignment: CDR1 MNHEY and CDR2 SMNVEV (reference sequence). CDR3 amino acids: CASRAGYYEQYF. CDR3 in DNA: TGTGCCAGCCGAGCGGGGTACTACGAGCAGTACTTC.

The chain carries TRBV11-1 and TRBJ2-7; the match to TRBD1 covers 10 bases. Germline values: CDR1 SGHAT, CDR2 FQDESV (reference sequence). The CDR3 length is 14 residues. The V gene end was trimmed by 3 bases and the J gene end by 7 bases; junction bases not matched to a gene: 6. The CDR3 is CASSLGQGFSEQYF. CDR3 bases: TGTGCCAGCAGCTTGGGACAGGGGTTTTCAGAGCAGTACTTC.

In nucleotides, the CDR3 is TGTGCCAGCAGCGAGCCGGGGGGGAATGAAAAACTGTTTTTT. It yields the protein CASSEPGGNEKLFF. This rearrangement joins TRBV9 to TRBJ1-4; TRBD1 is a possible D gene (5 bases). Per germline, CDR1 SGDLS and CDR2 YYNGEE. The CDR3 loop spans 14 amino acids. The ends were cut back, 3 bases at V and 5 bases at J, with 11 bases in the middle.

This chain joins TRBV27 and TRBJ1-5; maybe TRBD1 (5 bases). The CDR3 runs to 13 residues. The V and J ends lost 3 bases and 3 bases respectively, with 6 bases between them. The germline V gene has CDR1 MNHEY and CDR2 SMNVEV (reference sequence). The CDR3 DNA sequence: TGTGCCAGCAGTTTGGACATCAATCAGCCCCAGCATTTT. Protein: CASSLDINQPQHF.

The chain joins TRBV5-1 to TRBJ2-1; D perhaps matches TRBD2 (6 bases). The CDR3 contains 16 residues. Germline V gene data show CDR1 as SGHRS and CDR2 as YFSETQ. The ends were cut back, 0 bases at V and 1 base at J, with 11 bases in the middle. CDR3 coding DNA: TGCGCCAGCAGCTTGGCCCCGGGAGAATCCTACAATGAGCAGTTCTTC. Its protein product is CASSLAPGESYNEQFF.

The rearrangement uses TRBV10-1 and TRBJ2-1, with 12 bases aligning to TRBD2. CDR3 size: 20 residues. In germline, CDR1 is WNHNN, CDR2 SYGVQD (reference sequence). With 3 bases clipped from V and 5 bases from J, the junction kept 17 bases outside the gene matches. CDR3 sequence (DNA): TGCGCCAGCAGTGATTTCGTCACTAGCGGGAGGTTGGGCTACCACAATGAGCAGTTCTTC. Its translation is CASSDFVTSGRLGYHNEQFF.

The CDR3 protein is CASSPGGGSPSYEQYF. CDR3 sequence (DNA): TGCGCCAGCAGCCCCGGAGGCGGGAGCCCGTCCTACGAGCAGTACTTC. V is TRBV4-3 and J is TRBJ2-7; 7 nucleotides match TRBD2. The CDR3 contains 16 residues. V shed 4 bases, J shed 1 base, and the junction held 10 bases outside the gene matches. Germline CDR1 is LGHNA and CDR2 is YSLEER.

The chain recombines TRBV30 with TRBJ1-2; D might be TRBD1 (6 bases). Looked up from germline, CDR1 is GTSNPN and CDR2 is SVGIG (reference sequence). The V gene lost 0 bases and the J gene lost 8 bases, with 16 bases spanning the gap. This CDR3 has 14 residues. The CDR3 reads CAWSVGTPTGGYTF. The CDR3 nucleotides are TGTGCCTGGAGTGTAGGGACACCCACCGGAGGCTACACCTTC.

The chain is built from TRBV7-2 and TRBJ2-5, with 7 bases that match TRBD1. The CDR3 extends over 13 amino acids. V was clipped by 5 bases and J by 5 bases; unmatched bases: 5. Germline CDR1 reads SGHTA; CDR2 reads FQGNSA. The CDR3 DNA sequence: TGTGCCAGCAGCCGGACAGGAGGTGAGACCCAGTACTTC. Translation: CASSRTGGETQYF.

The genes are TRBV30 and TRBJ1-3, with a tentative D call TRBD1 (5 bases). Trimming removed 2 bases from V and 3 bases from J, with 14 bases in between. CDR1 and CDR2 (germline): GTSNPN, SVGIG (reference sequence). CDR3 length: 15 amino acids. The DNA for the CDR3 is TGTGCCTGGAGTTGGGGGGGGAGGAGTGGAAACACCATATATTTT. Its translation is CAWSWGGRSGNTIYF.

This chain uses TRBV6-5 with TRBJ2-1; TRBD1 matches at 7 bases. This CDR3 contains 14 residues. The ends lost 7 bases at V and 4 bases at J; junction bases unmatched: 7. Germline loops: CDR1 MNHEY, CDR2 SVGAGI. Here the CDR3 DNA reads TGTGCCAGCACCCGACAGGGTCGTTACAATGAGCAGTTCTTC. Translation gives CASTRQGRYNEQFF.

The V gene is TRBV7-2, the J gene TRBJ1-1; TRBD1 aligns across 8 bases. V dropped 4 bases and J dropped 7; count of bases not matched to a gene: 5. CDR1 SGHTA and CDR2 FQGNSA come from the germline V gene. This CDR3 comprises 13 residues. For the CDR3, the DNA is TGTGCCAGCAGCTCGGACAGGGACAGTGAAGCTTTCTTT. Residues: CASSSDRDSEAFF.

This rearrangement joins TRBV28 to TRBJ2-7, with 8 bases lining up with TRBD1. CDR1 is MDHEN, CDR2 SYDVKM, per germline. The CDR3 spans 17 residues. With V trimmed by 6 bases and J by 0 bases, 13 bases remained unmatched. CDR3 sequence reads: CASSFSWDRPTSYEQYF. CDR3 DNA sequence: TGTGCCAGCAGCTTCTCCTGGGACAGGCCAACCTCCTACGAGCAGTACTTC.